This T cell receptor (beta chain) was identified in a study of shared clonotypes between healthy human individuals. Notes on the study in general: Limited genetic and exposure-history diversity came from having few donors. Researchers found naive subsets generally carried larger estimated richness than memory subsets.

There are many counts of this clone. What it binds is unknown. This same CDR3 is encoded by further DNA sequences in the sample. For every subset, genomic DNA was evenly distributed across several immunoSEQ plates. The repertoire was sequenced with immunoSEQ multiplex PCR; TCRdb's copy has only in-frame clones and lacks some. The table lists about 750,000 clones, roughly 92% of them singletons. The naive CD8 fraction comprised CD45RO-negative cells positively selected for CCR7 and excluded terminally differentiated effector memory CD45RA+ cells. The healthy adult donors were HIV-negative and reported no recent acute infections or vaccinations. Sequencing was carried out using naive CD8+ T cells sorted from blood. This clonotype was obtained from a man younger than 40 in good health.

CDR3 protein: CASSTAGGRPQHF. The CDR3 nucleotides are TGTGCCAGCAGTACGGCAGGGGGGCGGCCCCAGCATTTT. The chain couples TRBV27 to TRBJ1-5; the match to TRBD1 covers 7 bases. The germline V gene has CDR1 MNHEY and CDR2 SMNVEV (reference sequence). This CDR3 contains 13 residues. V gave up 5 bases and J gave up 9 bases; unmatched junction bases: 7.